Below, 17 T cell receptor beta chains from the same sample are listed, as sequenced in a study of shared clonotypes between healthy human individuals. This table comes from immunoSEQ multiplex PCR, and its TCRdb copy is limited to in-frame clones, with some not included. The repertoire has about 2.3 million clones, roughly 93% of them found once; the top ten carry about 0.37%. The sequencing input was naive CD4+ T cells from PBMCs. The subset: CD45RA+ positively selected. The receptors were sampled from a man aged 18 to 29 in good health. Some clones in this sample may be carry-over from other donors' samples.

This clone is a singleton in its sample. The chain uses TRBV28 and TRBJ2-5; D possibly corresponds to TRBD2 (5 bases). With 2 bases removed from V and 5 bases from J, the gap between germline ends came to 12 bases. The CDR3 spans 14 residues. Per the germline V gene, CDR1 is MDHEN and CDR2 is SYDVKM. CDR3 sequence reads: CASSLLLWEETQYF. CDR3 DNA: TGTGCCAGCAGTTTACTTCTTTGGGAGGAGACCCAGTACTTC. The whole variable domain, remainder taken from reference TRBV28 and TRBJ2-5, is DVKVTQSSRYLVKRTGEKVFLECVQDMDHENMFWYRQDPGLGLRLIYFSYDVKMKEKGDIPEGYSVSREKKERFSLILESASTNQTSMYLCASSLLLWEETQYFGPGTRLLVL.

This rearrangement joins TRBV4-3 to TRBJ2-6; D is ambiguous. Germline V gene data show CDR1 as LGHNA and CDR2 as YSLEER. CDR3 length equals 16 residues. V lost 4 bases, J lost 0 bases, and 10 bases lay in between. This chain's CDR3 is CASSPRASSGANVLTF. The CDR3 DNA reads TGCGCCAGCAGCCCAAGGGCCAGCTCTGGGGCCAACGTCCTGACTTTC.

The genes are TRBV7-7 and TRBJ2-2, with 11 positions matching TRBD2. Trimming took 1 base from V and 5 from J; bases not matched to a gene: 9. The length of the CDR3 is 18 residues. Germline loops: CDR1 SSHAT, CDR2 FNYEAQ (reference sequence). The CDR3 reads CASSLVLPLAGGTGELFF. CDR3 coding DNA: TGTGCCAGCAGCTTAGTCCTTCCCCTAGCGGGGGGAACCGGGGAGCTGTTTTTT.

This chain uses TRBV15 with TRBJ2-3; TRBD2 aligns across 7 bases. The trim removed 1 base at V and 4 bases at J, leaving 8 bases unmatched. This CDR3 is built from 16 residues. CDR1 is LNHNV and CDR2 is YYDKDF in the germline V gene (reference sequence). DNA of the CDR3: TGTGCCACCAGCAGAGGGGACGTCGCGGGAGCAGATACGCAGTATTTT. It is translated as CATSRGDVAGADTQYF.

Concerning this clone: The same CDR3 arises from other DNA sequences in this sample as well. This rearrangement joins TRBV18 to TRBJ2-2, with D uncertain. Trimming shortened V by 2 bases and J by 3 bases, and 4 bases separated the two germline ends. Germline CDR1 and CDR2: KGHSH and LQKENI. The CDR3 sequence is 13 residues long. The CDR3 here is CASSPGDTGELFF. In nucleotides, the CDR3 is TGTGCCAGCTCACCAGGGGACACCGGGGAGCTGTTTTTT. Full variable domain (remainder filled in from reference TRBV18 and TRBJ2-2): NAGVMQNPRHLVRRRGQEARLRCSPMKGHSHVYWYRQLPEEGLKFMVYLQKENIIDESGMPKERFSAEFPKEGPSILRIQQVVRGDSAAYFCASSPGDTGELFFGEGSRLTVL.

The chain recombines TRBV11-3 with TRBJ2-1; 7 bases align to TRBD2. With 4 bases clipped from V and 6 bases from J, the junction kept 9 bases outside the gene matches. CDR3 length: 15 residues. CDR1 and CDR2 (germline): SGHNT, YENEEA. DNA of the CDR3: TGTGCCAGCAGCTCCCCCACGACTAGCCCCAATGAGCAGTTCTTC. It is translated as CASSSPTTSPNEQFF.

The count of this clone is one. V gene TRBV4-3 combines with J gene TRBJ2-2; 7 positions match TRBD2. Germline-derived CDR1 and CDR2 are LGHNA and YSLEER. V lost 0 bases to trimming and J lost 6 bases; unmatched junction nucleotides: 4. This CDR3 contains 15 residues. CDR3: CASSQEVAGPGELFF. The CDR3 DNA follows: TGCGCCAGCAGCCAAGAAGTAGCGGGTCCCGGGGAGCTGTTTTTT.

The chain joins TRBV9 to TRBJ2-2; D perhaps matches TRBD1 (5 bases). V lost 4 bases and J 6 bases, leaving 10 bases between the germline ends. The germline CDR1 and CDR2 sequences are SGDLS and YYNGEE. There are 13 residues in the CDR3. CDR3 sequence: CASSPGKPGELFF. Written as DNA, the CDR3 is TGTGCCAGCAGCCCAGGGAAGCCCGGGGAGCTGTTTTTT.

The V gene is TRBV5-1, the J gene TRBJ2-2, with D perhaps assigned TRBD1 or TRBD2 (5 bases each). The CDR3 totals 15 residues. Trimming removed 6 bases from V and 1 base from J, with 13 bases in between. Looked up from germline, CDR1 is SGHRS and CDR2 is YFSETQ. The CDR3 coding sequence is TGCGCCAGCACCCAAGGGACGGTGAACACCGGGGAGCTGTTTTTT. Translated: CASTQGTVNTGELFF. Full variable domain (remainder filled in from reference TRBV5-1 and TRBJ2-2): KAGVTQTPRYLIKTRGQQVTLSCSPISGHRSVSWYQQTPGQGLQFLFEYFSETQRNKGNFPGRFSGRQFSNSRSEMNVSTLELGDSALYLCASTQGTVNTGELFFGEGSRLTVL.

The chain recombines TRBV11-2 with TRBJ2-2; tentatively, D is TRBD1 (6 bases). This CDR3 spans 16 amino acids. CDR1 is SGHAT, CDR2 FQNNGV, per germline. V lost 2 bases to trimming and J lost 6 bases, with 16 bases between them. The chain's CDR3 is CASSLYEGGNAGELFF. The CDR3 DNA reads TGTGCCAGCAGCTTATACGAAGGGGGAAACGCCGGGGAGCTGTTTTTT.

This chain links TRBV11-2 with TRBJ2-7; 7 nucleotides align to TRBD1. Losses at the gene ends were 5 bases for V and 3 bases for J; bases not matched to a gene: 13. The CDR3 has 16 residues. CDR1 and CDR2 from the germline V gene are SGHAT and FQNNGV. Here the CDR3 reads CASSKTAGTALYEQYF. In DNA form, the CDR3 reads TGTGCCAGCAGCAAAACAGCCGGGACAGCCCTCTACGAGCAGTACTTC. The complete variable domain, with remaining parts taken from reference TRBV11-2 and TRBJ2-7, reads EAGVAQSPRYKIIEKRQSVAFWCNPISGHATLYWYQQILGQGPKLLIQFQNNGVVDDSQLPKDRFSAERLKGVDSTLKIQPAKLEDSAVYLCASSKTAGTALYEQYFGPGTRLTVT.

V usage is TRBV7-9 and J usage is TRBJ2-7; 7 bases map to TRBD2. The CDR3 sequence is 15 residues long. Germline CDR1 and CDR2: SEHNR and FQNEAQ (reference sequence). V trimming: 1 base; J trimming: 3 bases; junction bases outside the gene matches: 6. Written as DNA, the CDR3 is TGTGCCAGCAGCTTAGATAACGCGGGAGACTACGAGCAGTACTTC. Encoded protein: CASSLDNAGDYEQYF.

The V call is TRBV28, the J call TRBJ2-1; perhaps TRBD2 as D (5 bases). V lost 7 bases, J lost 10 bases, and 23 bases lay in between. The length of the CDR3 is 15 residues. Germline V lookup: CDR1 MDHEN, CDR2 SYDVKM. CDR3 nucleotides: TGTGCCAGCATGGGCTGGGAGCGGCCTTTAAGGGAGCAGTTCTTC. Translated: CASMGWERPLREQFF.

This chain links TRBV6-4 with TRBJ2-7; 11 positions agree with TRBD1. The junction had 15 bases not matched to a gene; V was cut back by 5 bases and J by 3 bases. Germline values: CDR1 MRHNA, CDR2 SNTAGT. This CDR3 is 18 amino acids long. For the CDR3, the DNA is TGTGCCAGCAGTTATTTGAAAATCGGACAGGGGGCCAACTACGAGCAGTACTTC. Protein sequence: CASSYLKIGQGANYEQYF.

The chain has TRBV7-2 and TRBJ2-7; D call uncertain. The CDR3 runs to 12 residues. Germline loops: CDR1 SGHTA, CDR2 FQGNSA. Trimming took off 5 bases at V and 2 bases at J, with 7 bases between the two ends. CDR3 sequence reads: CASSLLPYEQYF. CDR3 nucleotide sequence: TGTGCCAGCAGCCTCCTTCCCTACGAGCAGTACTTC.

CDR3 region: CASSFRGAGRPPGEQFF. The CDR3 DNA follows: TGTGCCAGCAGTTTCCGCGGAGCGGGCCGACCGCCCGGTGAGCAGTTCTTC. This sequence joins TRBV27 and TRBJ2-1; a possible D gene is TRBD2 (6 bases). Looked up from germline, CDR1 is MNHEY and CDR2 is SMNVEV (reference sequence). V was cut by 3 bases and J by 9 bases, with 24 bases left in between. CDR3 length: 17 residues.

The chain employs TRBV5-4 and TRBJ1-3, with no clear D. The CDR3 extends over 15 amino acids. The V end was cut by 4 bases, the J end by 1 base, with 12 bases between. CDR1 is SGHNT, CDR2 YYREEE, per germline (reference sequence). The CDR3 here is CASSPDSLSGNTIYF. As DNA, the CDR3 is TGTGCCAGCAGCCCGGACTCCCTTTCTGGAAACACCATATATTTT.